The sequence of this TCR beta chain was determined in a study of molecular identifiers for immune sequencing clone quantification. Study findings and constraints: For effector cells, clones above 20 RNA copies held over 99% of molecules; for naive cells, under 1%. One cell's worth of spiked Jurkat TCR RNA was reportedly detectable among some 1 million naive cells.

TCRdb reanalysed the PCR reads using MiXCR and keeps one entry per CDR3 protein. The table lists hundreds of thousands of distinct CDR3 sequences, roughly 23% of them singletons. This clonotype was found a few times. Antigen unknown. Libraries of naive CD8 cells were prepared from about 20,000 to 1,000,000 sorted cells using 10%, 30% or 50% RNA. Sorting defined naive CD8 T cells as CD8+CD4-CCR7+CD45RA+. V gave up 3 bases and J gave up 0 bases, with 12 bases separating them. The CDR3 consists of 15 residues. CDR1 SEHNR and CDR2 FQNEAQ come from the germline V gene (reference sequence). The chain carries TRBV7-9 and TRBJ2-7; D may be TRBD2 (7 bases). This receptor was taken from a human donor in good health. Some libraries in this study had Jurkat cell RNA spiked in. The sample was naive CD8+ T cells from blood, with Jurkat cell RNA spiked in. The subset is: FACS-sorted CD8+CD4-CCR7+CD45RA+ naive T cells. The CDR3 sequence: CASSLGGADSYEQYF. The DNA for the CDR3 is TGTGCCAGCAGCTTGGGGGGGGCGGACTCCTACGAGCAGTACTTC.